The 27 T cell receptor beta chains presented below share a single source sample, sequenced in a study of blood T cells in healthy people across ages. With a J-beta primer mix and a sample-barcoded 5' primer, a second PCR ran 7 to 11 cycles. One entry per CDR3 protein results from TCRdb running MiXCR on the 5' RACE reads. The sample lists some 640,000 distinct CDR3 sequences; under 30% were seen once. Sequencing was carried out using blood. The receptors come from a woman older than 75 in good health.

The chain employs TRBV20-1 and TRBJ2-7; 11 bases are shared with TRBD2. The DNA end is a closer match to TRBJ2-5, so the J assignment may be wrong. The germline CDR1 and CDR2 sequences are DFQATT and SNEGSKA (reference sequence). CDR3 length: 14 residues. CDR3 sequence (DNA): TGCAGTGCTGCCCTAGCGGGGGGCCCGGGGACCCAGTACTTC. Residues: CSAALAGGPGTQYF.

This clonotype was detected only a few times. J is TRBJ1-5 and V is TRBV20-1; D is ambiguous. With 0 bases removed from V and 3 bases from J, the gap between germline ends came to 12 bases. Germline-derived CDR1 and CDR2 are DFQATT and SNEGSKA (reference sequence). The CDR3 has 15 amino acids. This chain's CDR3 is CSARDLNAPNQPQHF. DNA of the CDR3: TGCAGTGCTAGAGATCTAAATGCTCCCAATCAGCCCCAGCATTTT.

This clonotype was seen at least ten times. J is TRBJ2-7 and V is TRBV7-2; 11 nucleotides line up with TRBD2. J lost 1 base, V lost 2 bases, and 7 bases had no gene match. This CDR3 is 17 amino acids long. Germline lookup yields CDR1 SGHTA and CDR2 FQGNSA. This chain's CDR3 is CASSLKTSGAPSYEQYF. The CDR3 DNA reads as TGTGCCAGCAGCTTAAAGACTAGCGGGGCCCCGTCCTACGAGCAGTACTTC.

This clonotype was counted ten times or more. J is TRBJ2-7 and V is TRBV11-2; no definite D call. The CDR3 is 13 residues long. Germline values: CDR1 SGHAT, CDR2 FQNNGV. Trimming stripped 5 bases from V and 2 bases from J, with 10 bases between. In DNA form, the CDR3 reads TGTGCCAGCAGCGAGGCAGAACCCTACGAGCAGTACTTC. Protein product: CASSEAEPYEQYF. The whole variable domain, remainder taken from reference TRBV11-2 and TRBJ2-7, is EAGVAQSPRYKIIEKRQSVAFWCNPISGHATLYWYQQILGQGPKLLIQFQNNGVVDDSQLPKDRFSAERLKGVDSTLKIQPAKLEDSAVYLCASSEAEPYEQYFGPGTRLTVT.

This clonotype has ten or more counts. This chain joins TRBV20-1 and TRBJ2-1, with no clear D. The CDR3 length is 13 residues. V lost 3 bases to trimming and J lost 6 bases, with 12 bases between them. Germline V CDR1 and CDR2: DFQATT, SNEGSKA (reference sequence). CDR3 sequence (DNA): TGCAGTGCTAGTCGGACGTCTGCCAATGAGCAGTTCTTC. Amino acids: CSASRTSANEQFF.

This clonotype showed up many times. The V and J genes are TRBV20-1 and TRBJ1-2, with D hard to call. The CDR3 covers 13 residues. Germline CDR1 reads DFQATT; CDR2 reads SNEGSKA (reference sequence). V shed 8 bases and J shed 5 bases, with 18 bases lying between them. In DNA, the CDR3 is TGCAGTCCTCCGGGCCAACCTTTTTATGGCTACACCTTC. This codes for CSPPGQPFYGYTF.

A few counts support this clonotype. The junction and the germline gene differ at one end; a read error may be behind it. The chain is built from TRBV7-2 and TRBJ1-2; 11 bases map to TRBD1. CDR1 is SGHTA and CDR2 is FQGNSA in the germline V gene. The CDR3 loop spans 14 amino acids. The CDR3 loop reads CAGSEGQGEYGYTF. The CDR3 bases are TGTGCCGGCAGCGAGGGACAGGGGGAGTATGGCTACACCTTC.

The V gene is TRBV20-1, the J gene TRBJ2-5, with D perhaps TRBD2 (6 bases). Trimming removed 3 bases at V and 4 bases at J, with 9 bases between. Germline-derived CDR1 and CDR2 are DFQATT and SNEGSKA (reference sequence). The CDR3 length is 12 residues. Here the CDR3 DNA reads TGCAGTGCTAGGCGGGGCGTAGAGACCCAGTACTTC. Translation gives CSARRGVETQYF.

This chain uses TRBV27 with TRBJ2-1, with TRBD2 matching 9 bases. V was pared by 5 bases and J by 3 bases, with 5 bases of the junction left unmatched. Looked up from germline, CDR1 is MNHEY and CDR2 is SMNVEV (reference sequence). The CDR3 extends over 15 amino acids. CDR3 in DNA: TGTGCCAGCAGTATTAGCGGGGGTTTCTACAATGAGCAGTTCTTC. This codes for CASSISGGFYNEQFF.

To note about this clonotype: It is likely a read error, because the conserved phenylalanine at the end of the CDR3 is missing. The chain recombines TRBV6-1 with TRBJ2-7; 7 positions match TRBD1. The germline V gene encodes CDR1 MNHNS and CDR2 SASEGT. The CDR3 is 15 residues long. V was clipped by 5 bases and J by 1 base; unmatched bases: 8. Written as DNA, the CDR3 is TGTGCCAGCAGTCGGGACAGCACCTCTTCCTACGAGCAGTACTTA. It yields the protein CASSRDSTSSYEQYL.

This clonotype was detected only a few times. This may come from a read error, since a much larger clone is one base off. The chain employs TRBV12-3 or TRBV12-4 and TRBJ2-7; weak D call: TRBD1 (6 bases). Trimming took off 5 bases at V and 6 bases at J, with 14 bases between the two ends. The CDR3 spans 13 residues. CDR3 DNA: TGTGCCAGCAGTAGAAGGGGGAGAGGCGAGCAGTACTTC. Protein product: CASSRRGRGEQYF.

This clonotype was counted many times. This sequence joins TRBV20-1 and TRBJ2-7; D may be TRBD1 (6 bases). CDR3 size: 11 residues. With 5 bases removed from V and 4 bases from J, the gap between germline ends came to 9 bases. Germline CDR1 DFQATT, CDR2 SNEGSKA (reference sequence). The CDR3 sequence is CSAHQGYEQYF. The CDR3 DNA reads as TGCAGTGCTCATCAGGGGTACGAGCAGTACTTC.

The sample holds many counts of this clonotype. This sequence joins TRBV10-3 and TRBJ1-2; 9 bases match TRBD1. Germline CDR1 is ENHRY and CDR2 is SYGVKD. Losses at the gene ends were 10 bases for V and 5 bases for J; bases not matched to a gene: 11. The CDR3 contains 14 residues. The CDR3: CATHRQGVDYGYTF. The CDR3 region has the DNA TGTGCCACACACCGACAGGGGGTTGATTATGGCTACACCTTC.

The table lists this clonotype with many counts. This sequence joins TRBV12-3 or TRBV12-4 and TRBJ2-1; 7 positions agree with TRBD1. With 6 bases clipped from V and 3 bases from J, the junction kept 2 bases outside the gene matches. The CDR3 has 13 residues. The CDR3 DNA follows: TGTGCCAGCAGCCGGGACAGCTACAATGAGCAGTTCTTC. It encodes CASSRDSYNEQFF.

The rearrangement uses TRBV5-6 and TRBJ1-2; D remains ambiguous. The CDR3 sequence is 14 residues long. Trimming shortened V by 0 bases and J by 0 bases, and 6 bases separated the two germline ends. In germline, CDR1 is SGHDT, CDR2 YYEEEE. The CDR3 nucleotides are TGTGCCAGCAGCTTGGACACCACTAACTATGGCTACACCTTC. Amino acid sequence: CASSLDTTNYGYTF.

The rearrangement uses TRBV5-1 and TRBJ2-5; 10 bases match TRBD2. The germline V gene has CDR1 SGHRS and CDR2 YFSETQ. J gave up 2 bases and V 2 bases, and 6 bases lay outside the gene matches. This CDR3 is 16 amino acids long. This chain's CDR3 is CASSFAAGGSQETQYF. CDR3 in DNA: TGCGCCAGCAGCTTCGCAGCGGGGGGGAGTCAAGAGACCCAGTACTTC.

A remark on this clonotype: This sequence may be a read error, since a much larger clone differs from it by one base. V is TRBV19 and J is TRBJ2-5; 8 bases fit TRBD1. This CDR3 is built from 13 residues. Germline V CDR1 and CDR2: LNHDA, SQIVND (reference sequence). V lost 7 bases to trimming and J lost 11 bases; unmatched junction nucleotides: 12. The CDR3 DNA is TGTGCCAGTACCCAAGGACAGGGCCATGAGCAGTACTTC. This translates into CASTQGQGHEQYF.

V and J are TRBV20-1 and TRBJ2-7; 7 nucleotides agree with TRBD2. Germline CDR1 is DFQATT and CDR2 is SNEGSKA (reference sequence). This CDR3 has 11 residues. Trimming removed 6 bases from V and 5 bases from J; junction bases left unmatched: 4. CDR3 nucleotide sequence: TGCAGTGCCAAGGGAGGGCACGAGCAGTACTTC. The encoded protein is CSAKGGHEQYF.

This chain connects TRBV20-1 to TRBJ2-7; 7 positions agree with TRBD1. With 5 bases clipped from V and 0 bases from J, the junction kept 4 bases outside the gene matches. Germline loops: CDR1 DFQATT, CDR2 SNEGSKA (reference sequence). CDR3 size: 13 residues. CDR3 DNA sequence: TGCAGTGCTCCTGGACAGGACTCCTACGAGCAGTACTTC. This encodes CSAPGQDSYEQYF.

The chain employs TRBV6-2 or TRBV6-3 and TRBJ2-1, with 13 bases aligning to TRBD2. CDR1 and CDR2 (germline): MNHEY, SVGEGT. Germline trimming cut 6 bases from V and 9 bases from J; bases unmatched to any gene: 8. The CDR3 consists of 15 residues. This chain's CDR3 is CASSSLAGGRGEQFF. The CDR3, as DNA: TGTGCCAGCAGCTCACTAGCGGGGGGGCGGGGTGAGCAGTTCTTC.

Of note for this clonotype: One end of the junction is discordant with germline, which a read error may explain. This chain uses TRBV6-2 or TRBV6-3 with TRBJ2-1; no firm D call. Matching the DNA end better, TRBJ2-7 makes the J call doubtful. The germline V gene encodes CDR1 MNHEY and CDR2 SVGEGT. There are 12 residues in the CDR3. As DNA, the CDR3 is TGTGCCGGCAGTATAACTCACAATGAGCAGTACTTC. Residues: CAGSITHNEQYF.

This clonotype came up once. The gene calls are TRBV7-2 and TRBJ2-5, with D hard to call. Trimming left V 2 bases short and J 1 base short, with 5 bases between. Germline V gives CDR1 SGHTA, CDR2 FQGNSA. The CDR3 loop spans 13 amino acids. The CDR3 DNA is TGTGCCAGCAGCTTACAAATCCAAGAGACCCAGTACTTC. Its protein product is CASSLQIQETQYF.

This clonotype was seen ten or more times. The V gene is TRBV20-1, the J gene TRBJ2-7; possibly TRBD2 for D (6 bases). Germline V lookup: CDR1 DFQATT, CDR2 SNEGSKA (reference sequence). The CDR3 is 13 amino acids. The V and J ends lost 2 bases and 4 bases respectively, with 12 bases between them. The CDR3 sequence is CSARSDRGYEQYF. In DNA form, the CDR3 reads TGCAGTGCTAGATCTGACCGGGGGTACGAGCAGTACTTC.

About this clonotype: At one end the junction does not follow the germline gene, possibly because of a read error. V is TRBV7-7 and J is TRBJ2-1; 10 bases map to TRBD2. The CDR3 covers 15 residues. Looked up from germline, CDR1 is SSHAT and CDR2 is FNYEAQ (reference sequence). The CDR3 reads CASSLRASGSGEQFF. In DNA form, the CDR3 reads TGTGCTAGCAGCTTACGGGCTAGCGGGAGTGGTGAGCAGTTCTTC. The full variable domain, in which reference TRBV7-7 and TRBJ2-1 provide the parts outside the CDR3, is GAGVSQSPRYKVTKRGQDVTLRCDPISSHATLYWYQQALGQGPEFLTYFNYEAQPDKSGLPSDRFSAERPEGSISTLTIQRTEQRDSAMYRCASSLRASGSGEQFFGPGTRLTVL.

This clonotype turned up a few times. The rearrangement links TRBV5-1 to TRBJ2-6; D ambiguous. The CDR3 consists of 15 residues. V was trimmed by 3 bases and J by 2 bases, leaving 9 bases between them. Per germline, CDR1 SGHRS and CDR2 YFSETQ. CDR3 in amino acids: CASSSELAGANVLTF. The CDR3 nucleotides read TGCGCCAGCAGCTCGGAGTTAGCTGGGGCCAACGTCCTGACTTTC.

The chain couples TRBV12-3 or TRBV12-4 to TRBJ2-2, with TRBD1 matching 9 bases. J lost 4 bases, V lost 5 bases, and 5 bases had no gene match. The CDR3 spans 15 residues. In DNA form, the CDR3 reads TGTGCCAGCAGTAAACAGGGGGCAAGCACCGGGGAGCTGTTTTTT. Its protein is CASSKQGASTGELFF.

The sample holds many counts of this clonotype. The V gene is TRBV4-2, the J gene TRBJ2-5; weak D call: TRBD2 (7 bases). Germline V lookup: CDR1 LGHNA, CDR2 YNFKEQ. V was clipped by 1 base and J by 5 bases, with 23 bases between them. The CDR3 extends over 18 amino acids. The CDR3 DNA follows: TGTGCCAGCAGCCAAGGCGGAGGTCGGGGGGCCCGAGAGGAGACCCAGTACTTC. Its translation: CASSQGGGRGAREETQYF.